This TCR beta chain was captured by sequencing in a study of shared clonotypes between healthy human individuals. Only in-frame clones appear in the TCRdb table, and some are missing; sequencing was by immunoSEQ multiplex PCR. This sample has about 1 million clones, with about 77% found just once. V lost 0 bases and J lost 5, with 6 bases in between. Germline-derived CDR1 and CDR2 are GTSNPN and SVGIG (reference sequence). The CDR3 length is 12 residues. A CD45RA+ naive subset and a CD45RA-negative memory subset were split from CD4+ cells. Findings of the study overall: Naive subsets generally exceeded memory subsets in estimated richness. The study sampled only blood, and tissue repertoires likely differ.

This clone was observed once. Its target is unknown. Other DNA sequences within the sample encode an identical CDR3. The source is a man aged 18-30 years in good health. The chain carries TRBV30 and TRBJ2-3; D not certain. The sequencing input was memory CD4+ T cells sorted from blood. The subset denotes: CD45RA-negative fraction. CDR3 sequence reads: CAWSVLGDTQYF. The CDR3 coding sequence is TGTGCCTGGAGTGTACTGGGAGATACGCAGTATTTT.